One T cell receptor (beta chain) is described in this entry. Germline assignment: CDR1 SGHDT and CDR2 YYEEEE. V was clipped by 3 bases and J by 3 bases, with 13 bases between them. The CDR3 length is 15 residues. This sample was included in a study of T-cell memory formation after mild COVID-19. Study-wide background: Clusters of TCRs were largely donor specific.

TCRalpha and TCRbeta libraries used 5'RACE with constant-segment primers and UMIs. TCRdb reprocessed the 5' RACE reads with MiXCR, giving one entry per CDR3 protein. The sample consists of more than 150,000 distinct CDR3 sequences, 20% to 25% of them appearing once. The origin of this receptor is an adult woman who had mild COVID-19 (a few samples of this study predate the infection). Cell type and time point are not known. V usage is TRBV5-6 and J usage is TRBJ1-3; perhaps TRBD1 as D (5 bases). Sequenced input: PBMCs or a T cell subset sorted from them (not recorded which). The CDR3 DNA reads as TGTGCCAGCAGCTGGGCAGGGACGGGTGGAAACACCATATATTTT. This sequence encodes CASSWAGTGGNTIYF.